The clone carrying this TCR beta chain was seen a few times. The CDR3 runs to 15 residues. V was pared by 7 bases and J by 5 bases, with 7 bases of the junction left unmatched. CDR1 KGHDR and CDR2 SFDVKD come from the germline V gene. This sample is part of a study of T-cell memory formation after mild COVID-19. TCRdb re-derived calls from the 5' RACE reads in MiXCR, one entry per CDR3 protein. The table records more than 75,000 distinct CDR3 sequences, roughly 25% of them present only once. Sequenced material: PBMCs or a T cell subset sorted from them (not recorded which). This chain connects TRBV24-1 to TRBJ2-1; 10 bases are a match to TRBD1. This sequence was found in a man between 18 and 35 years old who had mild COVID-19 (a few samples of this study predate the infection). Cell type and time point are not known. CDR3 bases: TGTGCCACCAGCGGGACCGGGACAGGGGACAATGAGCAGTTCTTC. Protein: CATSGTGTGDNEQFF.